A single sample gave rise to the 25 T cell receptor beta chains below, sequenced in a study of T cells in Graves' hyperthyroidism and ophthalmopathy. TCR beta CDR3 regions were amplified from RNA. With the HTBI primer set, the TCR CDR3 went through a first round of RT-PCR. TCRdb re-called the multiplex PCR reads with MiXCR, one entry per CDR3 protein. The sample records fewer than 650,000 distinct CDR3 sequences, approximately 13% being singletons. Material for sequencing was blood. These receptors all come from a woman in her 30s with Graves' hyperthyroidism that later progressed to Graves' ophthalmopathy.

This clonotype was seen many times. V gene TRBV27 combines with J gene TRBJ2-2; D not resolved. The length of the CDR3 is 16 residues. The germline V gene has CDR1 MNHEY and CDR2 SMNVEV (reference sequence). The ends were cut back, 3 bases at V and 3 bases at J, with 14 bases in the middle. The CDR3 loop reads CASSFRPAGYTGELFF. The CDR3 DNA reads TGTGCCAGCAGTTTTCGGCCAGCCGGCTACACCGGGGAGCTGTTTTTT.

This clonotype was counted a few times. The chain carries TRBV5-1 and TRBJ2-5, with a possible D match to TRBD2 (7 bases). V was pared by 5 bases and J by 3 bases, with 14 bases between. Per the germline V gene, CDR1 is SGHRS and CDR2 is YFSETQ. CDR3 size: 14 residues. CDR3 DNA: TGCGCCAGCAGGGGACTAACAGGGAAAGAGACCCAGTACTTC. Its translation is CASRGLTGKETQYF.

On this clonotype itself: Just one base apart from a much larger clone, this may be a read error. J is TRBJ2-7 and V is TRBV6-2 or TRBV6-3; 12 bases map to TRBD2. Gene TRBJ2-1 matches the end of the DNA better, so the J call may be wrong. Germline assignment: CDR1 MNHEY and CDR2 SVGEGT. The CDR3 is 17 residues long. The CDR3 region has the DNA TGTGCCAGCAGTTACCCCGGACTAGCGGGAAACTCCTACGAGCAGTTCTTC. Translated, it gives CASSYPGLAGNSYEQFF.

The table lists this clonotype with a few counts. The chain combines TRBV19 with TRBJ1-4; weak D call: TRBD1 (6 bases). Per germline, CDR1 LNHDA and CDR2 SQIVND (reference sequence). This CDR3 is built from 15 residues. Deletions cut 8 bases from V and 4 bases from J, with 17 bases between. CDR3 bases: TGTGCCAGTCGGATCCCACAGGGTGGTAATGAAAAACTGTTTTTT. Translation: CASRIPQGGNEKLFF.

This clonotype was seen repeatedly, ten times or more. J is TRBJ2-3 and V is TRBV7-2; perhaps D is TRBD1 or TRBD2 (5 bases each). V lost 5 bases, J lost 6 bases, and 12 bases lay in between. CDR1 and CDR2 from the germline V gene are SGHTA and FQGNSA. This CDR3 has 13 amino acids. In DNA, the CDR3 is TGTGCCAGCAGCAGGGACGCCTCCGATACGCAGTATTTT. Amino acids: CASSRDASDTQYF.

This clonotype was picked up many times. This chain joins TRBV10-2 and TRBJ2-1; TRBD2 agrees at 9 bases. J gave up 0 bases and V 3 bases, and 9 bases lay outside the gene matches. Germline V gene data show CDR1 as WSHSY and CDR2 as SAAADI. There are 18 residues in the CDR3. The CDR3, as DNA: TGCGCCAGCAGTGATACTAGCGGGCTCGAAAGCTCCTACAATGAGCAGTTCTTC. Translated, it gives CASSDTSGLESSYNEQFF.

For the CDR3, the DNA is TGCAGTGCTAGAGGGTCGGCGGGAGGGCCCACAGATACGCAGTATTTT. The encoded protein is CSARGSAGGPTDTQYF. The chain uses TRBV20-1 and TRBJ2-3; TRBD2 aligns across 9 bases. V shed 1 base and J 2 bases; nucleotides not matched to a gene: 7. From germline, CDR1 is DFQATT and CDR2 SNEGSKA (reference sequence). The CDR3 has 16 amino acids.

About this clonotype: This may be a read error, as it is one base from a much larger clone. The chain has TRBV11-2 and TRBJ1-5; no clear D. CDR1 and CDR2 from the germline V gene are SGHAT and FQNNGV. This CDR3 has 14 residues. V dropped 0 bases and J dropped 4 bases, with 7 bases sitting between them. For the CDR3, the DNA is TGTGCCAGCAGCTTAGAATCCTTGAATCAGCCCCAGCATTTT. It codes for CASSLESLNQPQHF.

In this sample, this clonotype turned up a few times. The genes are TRBV19 and TRBJ2-7, with 7 positions matching TRBD1. The CDR3 length is 13 residues. CDR1 and CDR2 from the germline V gene are LNHDA and SQIVND (reference sequence). The CDR3: CATGSQGAYEQYF. The DNA of the CDR3 is TGTGCTACGGGATCGCAGGGGGCCTACGAGCAGTACTTC.

This clonotype was detected only a few times. The chain uses TRBV7-9 and TRBJ2-1; D uncertain. Trimming took off 4 bases at V and 0 bases at J, with 10 bases between the two ends. This CDR3 is built from 15 residues. Per the germline V gene, CDR1 is SEHNR and CDR2 is FQNEAQ (reference sequence). The CDR3 DNA follows: TGTGCCAGCAGCTCTGGGATGAGCTCCTACAATGAGCAGTTCTTC. Translated, it gives CASSSGMSSYNEQFF.

The chain carries TRBV7-9 and TRBJ2-1; 14 bases match TRBD2. J gave up 4 bases and V 6 bases, and 5 bases lay outside the gene matches. In germline, CDR1 is SEHNR, CDR2 FQNEAQ (reference sequence). The CDR3 runs to 16 residues. Here the CDR3 DNA reads TGTGCCAGCAGAGGGACTAGCGGGAGTCAATACAATGAGCAGTTCTTC. This translates into CASRGTSGSQYNEQFF.

This clonotype was counted a few times. The V and J genes are TRBV6-1 and TRBJ2-7, with a tentative D call TRBD2 (6 bases). V gave up 3 bases and J gave up 0 bases, with 9 bases separating them. This CDR3 is 14 amino acids long. Germline values: CDR1 MNHNS, CDR2 SASEGT. The DNA for the CDR3 is TGTGCCAGCAGTGAGATGGGACTCTCCTACGAGCAGTACTTC. It yields the protein CASSEMGLSYEQYF.

This clonotype was recorded many times. The CDR3 DNA sequence: TGTGCCTGGATAAATCCACCGAACACTGAAGCTTTCTTT. The encoded protein is CAWINPPNTEAFF. V is TRBV30 and J is TRBJ1-1, with D uncertain. V was clipped by 4 bases and J by 1 base, with 10 bases between them. The CDR3 has 13 amino acids. CDR1 is GTSNPN and CDR2 is SVGIG in the germline V gene (reference sequence). Looking up the rest from reference TRBV30 and TRBJ1-1 gives the full variable domain: SQTIHQWPATLVQPVGSPLSLECTVEGTSNPNLYWYRQAAGRGLQLLFYSVGIGQISSEVPQNLSASRPQDRQFILSSKKLLLSDSGFYLCAWINPPNTEAFFGQGTRLTVV.

This clonotype was recorded many times. This sequence joins TRBV7-9 and TRBJ2-3; no clear D gene. V lost 1 base to trimming and J lost 6 bases, with 8 bases between them. The CDR3 length is 13 residues. CDR1 and CDR2 (germline): SEHNR, FQNEAQ (reference sequence). The CDR3 region has the DNA TGTGCCAGCAGCTTAGACTCCAGGGATACGCAGTATTTT. The encoded protein is CASSLDSRDTQYF.

This clonotype occurred many times. The chain uses TRBV4-2 and TRBJ2-7; tentatively, D is TRBD1 (5 bases). The germline CDR1 and CDR2 sequences are LGHNA and YNFKEQ. Trimming took off 1 base at V and 2 bases at J, with 12 bases between the two ends. The CDR3 runs 15 residues. The CDR3 is CASSQGQGGPYEQYF. CDR3 nucleotides: TGTGCCAGCAGCCAAGGTCAGGGCGGTCCCTACGAGCAGTACTTC.

This clonotype appeared many times. This chain connects TRBV24-1 to TRBJ1-2; D is unclear. The ends were cut back, 3 bases at V and 7 bases at J, with 20 bases in the middle. Germline V CDR1 and CDR2: KGHDR, SFDVKD. This CDR3 has 16 residues. This CDR3 is CATSDPSGQAASGYTF. CDR3 DNA: TGTGCCACCAGTGATCCGTCTGGGCAAGCGGCGAGTGGCTACACCTTC.

Many counts were recorded for this clonotype. This chain uses TRBV11-3 with TRBJ1-2, with a weak D call TRBD1 (6 bases). CDR3 length equals 14 residues. The V and J ends lost 1 base and 6 bases respectively, with 12 bases between them. Looked up from germline, CDR1 is SGHNT and CDR2 is YENEEA. The CDR3 here is CASSLVAGADGYTF. The CDR3 nucleotides read TGTGCCAGCAGCTTAGTGGCAGGGGCGGATGGCTACACCTTC.

In its sample, this clonotype was seen many times. The chain carries TRBV9 and TRBJ1-1; tentatively, D is TRBD1 (5 bases). V dropped 0 bases and J dropped 5 bases, with 8 bases sitting between them. Germline CDR1 SGDLS, CDR2 YYNGEE. This CDR3 is 13 amino acids long. The CDR3 DNA reads as TGTGCCAGCAGCGTAGGATGGGGGACTGAAGCTTTCTTT. This encodes CASSVGWGTEAFF. Full variable domain (missing parts from reference TRBV9 and TRBJ1-1): DSGVTQTPKHLITATGQRVTLRCSPRSGDLSVYWYQQSLDQGLQFLIQYYNGEERAKGNILERFSAQQFPDLHSELNLSSLELGDSALYFCASSVGWGTEAFFGQGTRLTVV.

This chain joins TRBV10-3 and TRBJ1-1; D unclear. CDR1 is ENHRY, CDR2 SYGVKD, per germline. The CDR3 consists of 13 residues. Trimming stripped 1 base from V and 1 base from J, with 4 bases between. The CDR3, as DNA: TGTGCCATCAGTGAGTTACAGAACACTGAAGCTTTCTTT. Translation: CAISELQNTEAFF.

This clonotype was detected ten times or more. The V call is TRBV27, the J call TRBJ2-1; maybe TRBD2 (6 bases). V lost 6 bases, J lost 7 bases, and 19 bases lay in between. Germline V gives CDR1 MNHEY, CDR2 SMNVEV (reference sequence). This CDR3 comprises 15 residues. In DNA form, the CDR3 reads TGTGCCAGCAGGGGAGTTAAACTAGCTGAGAATGAGCAGTTCTTC. Translated, it gives CASRGVKLAENEQFF.

This clonotype was recorded many times. The rearrangement uses TRBV19 and TRBJ1-3; D not resolved. CDR1 and CDR2 from the germline V gene are LNHDA and SQIVND (reference sequence). V shed 8 bases and J shed 0 bases, with 20 bases lying between them. There are 17 residues in the CDR3. CDR3 region: CASQPMGDLDSGNTIYF. The CDR3 DNA reads as TGTGCCAGTCAGCCCATGGGCGACCTAGACTCTGGAAACACCATATATTTT.

This chain connects TRBV20-1 to TRBJ1-6, with D possibly matching TRBD1 (5 bases). With 6 bases removed from V and 9 bases from J, the gap between germline ends came to 18 bases. Germline V gives CDR1 DFQATT, CDR2 SNEGSKA (reference sequence). The CDR3 totals 14 residues. The CDR3 is CSARFSGEGSPLHF. The CDR3 coding sequence is TGCAGTGCCCGTTTCTCGGGGGAGGGTTCACCCCTCCACTTT.

This clonotype was observed many times. The chain uses TRBV11-1 and TRBJ2-7; D may match TRBD1 or TRBD2 (5 bases each). Germline CDR1 and CDR2: SGHAT and FQDESV (reference sequence). CDR3 length: 15 residues. V gave up 1 base and J gave up 7 bases, with 17 bases separating them. The CDR3 DNA sequence: TGTGCCAGCAGCTTAGAGGGGACCTCCTCGGGGGAGCAGTACTTC. Its translation is CASSLEGTSSGEQYF.

This clonotype was detected a few times. The chain is built from TRBV4-2 and TRBJ2-7, with D perhaps TRBD1 (5 bases). V was shortened by 0 bases and J by 2 bases, with 14 bases between the two germline ends. The CDR3 consists of 16 residues. The germline V gene has CDR1 LGHNA and CDR2 YNFKEQ. The CDR3: CASSQDRGWKAYEQYF. The CDR3 coding sequence is TGTGCCAGCAGCCAAGATAGGGGCTGGAAGGCCTACGAGCAGTACTTC.

This clonotype was counted between two and nine times. This chain uses TRBV27 with TRBJ2-5; D remains ambiguous. The CDR3 is 13 amino acids. V lost 5 bases and J lost 5, with 12 bases in between. Germline V gene data show CDR1 as MNHEY and CDR2 as SMNVEV (reference sequence). CDR3: CASSQKLGETQYF. The CDR3 DNA sequence: TGTGCCAGCAGTCAAAAGCTCGGGGAGACCCAGTACTTC.